These 14 T cell receptor beta chains share one sample of origin, sequenced in a study of blood T cell repertoires in COVID-19. Sequencing was performed with immunoSEQ multiplex PCR; in TCRdb, only in-frame clones are kept and a portion is missing. The table records 55,000 or so clones, around 87% of them present only once. Sequencing used peripheral blood. The receptors were gathered from a man aged 55 to 69 with active or convalescent COVID-19.

This sequence joins TRBV4-1 and TRBJ1-2; the D gene is possibly TRBD1 (5 bases). Trimming took off 5 bases at V and 7 bases at J, with 20 bases between the two ends. There are 15 residues in the CDR3. Germline loops: CDR1 MGHRA, CDR2 YSYEKL. The CDR3 nucleotides are TGCGCCAGCAGCGGAGCTATAAGCGGGGGAGGTGGCTACACCTTC. The encoded protein is CASSGAISGGGGYTF.

The V call is TRBV7-9, the J call TRBJ2-7, with 7 bases lining up with TRBD2. After removal of 5 bases from V and 7 bases from J, the junction contained 11 bases not matched to a gene. The CDR3 totals 14 residues. The germline V gene has CDR1 SEHNR and CDR2 FQNEAQ (reference sequence). In nucleotides, the CDR3 is TGTGCCAGCAGCCTAGGGGCGGGAGCGGGGGAGCAGTACTTC. It encodes CASSLGAGAGEQYF.

This chain joins TRBV30 and TRBJ2-6, with 7 bases fitting TRBD1. The V gene end was trimmed by 5 bases and the J gene end by 0 bases; junction bases not matched to a gene: 4. The CDR3 loop spans 15 amino acids. Germline V gene lookup returns CDR1 GTSNPN and CDR2 SVGIG (reference sequence). The CDR3 bases are TGTGCCTGGGGGGACAGATCCTCTGGGGCCAACGTCCTGACTTTC. Protein sequence: CAWGDRSSGANVLTF.

CDR3 nucleotide sequence: TGCGCCAGCAGCTTATCGTACATCTCCTACGAGCAGTACTTC. Protein: CASSLSYISYEQYF. V and J are TRBV5-1 and TRBJ2-7; D is undetermined. The CDR3 has 14 amino acids. Germline CDR1 and CDR2: SGHRS and YFSETQ. V lost 2 bases to trimming and J lost 0 bases, with 9 bases between them.

The rearrangement uses TRBV19 and TRBJ2-7, with 9 bases fitting TRBD1. The CDR3 has 13 residues. The trim removed 8 bases at V and 5 bases at J, leaving 7 bases unmatched. Germline V gene sequence: CDR1 LNHDA, CDR2 SQIVND (reference sequence). CDR3 sequence (DNA): TGTGCCAGTTCCGACAGGGGGTCCCACGAGCAGTACTTC. Protein sequence: CASSDRGSHEQYF.

The gene calls are TRBV5-8 and TRBJ2-1, with 9 bases fitting TRBD2. The junction had 14 bases not matched to a gene; V was cut back by 4 bases and J by 12 bases. Germline V gene lookup returns CDR1 SGHTS and CDR2 YDEGEE. This CDR3 has 15 amino acids. For the CDR3, the DNA is TGTGCCAGCAGCACAGCCGGGACTAGCAGGGTGGGGCAGTTCTTC. It translates to CASSTAGTSRVGQFF.

This CDR3 reads CASSLDRGDGRDGYTF. CDR3 in DNA: TGTGCCAGCAGCTTAGACAGGGGCGATGGGCGAGATGGCTACACCTTC. This chain connects TRBV11-2 to TRBJ1-2; a weak D match, TRBD1 (6 bases). V lost 0 bases and J 6 bases, leaving 17 bases between the germline ends. From germline, CDR1 is SGHAT and CDR2 FQNNGV. CDR3 length equals 16 residues.

This chain links TRBV2 with TRBJ1-3; weak D call: TRBD1 (5 bases). Germline loops: CDR1 SNHLY, CDR2 FYNNEI. V was clipped by 6 bases and J by 3 bases, with 18 bases between them. The CDR3 totals 16 residues. CDR3 loop: CASSQNPGLGGNTIYF. The CDR3 coding sequence is TGTGCCAGCAGCCAGAACCCAGGGTTGGGTGGAAACACCATATATTTT.

This clone occurred once. This chain joins TRBV2 and TRBJ2-7, with 13 bases matching TRBD2. CDR1 and CDR2 from the germline V gene are SNHLY and FYNNEI. This CDR3 contains 18 residues. Trimming cost V 2 bases and J 0 bases; bases outside gene matches: 7. The CDR3: CASSEWTSGGTSSYEQYF. In DNA form, the CDR3 reads TGTGCCAGCAGTGAATGGACTAGCGGGGGAACCAGCTCCTACGAGCAGTACTTC. The full variable domain, rest sourced from reference TRBV2 and TRBJ2-7, is EPEVTQTPSHQVTQMGQEVILRCVPISNHLYFYWYRQILGQKVEFLVSFYNNEISEKSEIFDDQFSVERPDGSNFTLKIRSTKLEDSAMYFCASSEWTSGGTSSYEQYFGPGTRLTVT.

This clone showed up just once. The V gene is TRBV7-2, the J gene TRBJ2-5; TRBD1 agrees at 8 bases. The CDR3 has 18 amino acids. CDR1 and CDR2 from the germline V gene are SGHTA and FQGNSA. Trimming removed 2 bases from V and 4 bases from J; junction bases left unmatched: 15. CDR3 residues: CASSLSSARGLARETQYF. CDR3 in DNA: TGTGCCAGCAGCTTATCATCTGCCAGGGGGCTCGCACGAGAGACCCAGTACTTC.

CDR3 amino acids: CASSDSDRDTQYF. The CDR3 DNA reads TGTGCCAGCAGTGACTCAGATAGAGATACGCAGTATTTT. The V and J genes are TRBV6-4 and TRBJ2-3; D not resolved. Germline-derived CDR1 and CDR2 are MRHNA and SNTAGT. The CDR3 covers 13 residues. The V gene lost 0 bases and the J gene lost 5 bases, with 6 bases spanning the gap.

The chain has TRBV9 and TRBJ2-1, with TRBD2 matching 8 bases. With 1 base clipped from V and 8 bases from J, the junction kept 5 bases outside the gene matches. This CDR3 comprises 14 residues. CDR1 SGDLS and CDR2 YYNGEE come from the germline V gene. The CDR3 loop is CASSVMVAGYEQFF. In DNA, the CDR3 is TGTGCCAGCAGCGTAATGGTAGCGGGATATGAGCAGTTCTTC.

The V and J genes are TRBV5-1 and TRBJ2-1, with TRBD1 matching over 8 bases. The CDR3 contains 16 residues. Germline V gene lookup returns CDR1 SGHRS and CDR2 YFSETQ. V gave up 1 base and J gave up 2 bases; unmatched junction bases: 5. In DNA form, the CDR3 reads TGCGCCAGCAGCTTGTCCGGGACAGGTCCCTACAATGAGCAGTTCTTC. Protein product: CASSLSGTGPYNEQFF.

The chain has TRBV28 and TRBJ1-4; the match to TRBD1 covers 8 bases. In germline, CDR1 is MDHEN, CDR2 SYDVKM. The J segment lost 6 bases and the V segment lost 2 bases, leaving 2 bases of the junction unmatched. CDR3 size: 14 residues. CDR3 sequence: CASSLQGAYEKLFF. CDR3 bases: TGTGCCAGCAGTTTACAGGGGGCATATGAAAAACTGTTTTTT.